This TCR beta chain was found in a study of tumor-infiltrating lymphocytes in primary liver carcinoma. About the research overall: The patient group consisted of men and women aged 30 to 69 years.

The CDR3 spans 16 residues. V lost 2 bases to trimming and J lost 3 bases; unmatched junction nucleotides: 9. Germline CDR1 reads SEHNR; CDR2 reads FQNEAQ (reference sequence). Unsorted whole blood yielded the blood RNA, and germline DNA was also extracted. They drew 4 to 4.5 milliliters of peripheral blood before surgery. The template, about 550 ng total RNA, yielded TCR beta cDNA made with a constant-region primer. Nested multiplex PCR, run for three rounds with slightly modified ARM-PCR, yielded TCR beta libraries. For roughly 10 cycles apiece, the opening two PCR rounds ran with TRBV1-TRBV30 forward primers and a C-beta reverse primer. Each CDR3 protein gets one entry after TCRdb re-called the multiplex PCR reads with MiXCR. Here the sample spans about 180,000 distinct CDR3 sequences, approximately 60% being singletons.

The clonotype originates from a man aged 35 to 55 with primary liver carcinoma and hepatitis B virus infection. The chain uses TRBV7-9 and TRBJ2-5, with 7 bases that match TRBD2. Sequences were obtained from peripheral blood. CDR3 region: CASSLSPGGGEETQYF. The CDR3 DNA follows: TGTGCCAGCAGCTTATCTCCTGGCGGGGGAGAAGAGACCCAGTACTTC.